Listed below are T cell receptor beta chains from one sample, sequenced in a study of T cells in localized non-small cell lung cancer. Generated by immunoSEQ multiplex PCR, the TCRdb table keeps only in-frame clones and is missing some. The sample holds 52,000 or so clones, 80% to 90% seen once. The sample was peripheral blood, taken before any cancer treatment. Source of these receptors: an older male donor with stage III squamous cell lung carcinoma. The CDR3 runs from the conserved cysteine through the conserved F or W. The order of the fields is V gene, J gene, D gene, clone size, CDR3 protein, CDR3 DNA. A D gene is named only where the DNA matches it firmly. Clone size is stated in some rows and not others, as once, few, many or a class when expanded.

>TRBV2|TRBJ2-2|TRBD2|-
CASSVSGRDTGELFF
TGTGCCAGCAGTGTCAGCGGGAGAGACACCGGGGAGCTGTTTTTT
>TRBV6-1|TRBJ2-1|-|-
CASSAPTGAYNEQFF
TGTGCCAGCAGTGCCCCCACGGGGGCGTACAATGAGCAGTTCTTC
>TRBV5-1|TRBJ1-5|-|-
CASSLEGGHQPQHF
TGCGCCAGCAGCTTGGAGGGGGGGCATCAGCCCCAGCATTTT
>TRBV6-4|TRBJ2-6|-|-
CASSEISGANVLTF
TGTGCCAGCAGTGAAATCTCTGGGGCCAACGTCCTGACTTTC
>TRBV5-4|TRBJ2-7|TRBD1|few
CASSLAAGQGRFSEQYF
TGTGCCAGCAGCTTGGCCGCAGGACAGGGCCGTTTTTCCGAGCAGTACTTC
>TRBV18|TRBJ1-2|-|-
CASSPAAQVNYGYTF
TGTGCCAGCTCACCGGCGGCCCAGGTTAACTATGGCTACACCTTC
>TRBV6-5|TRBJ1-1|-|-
CASSFPGLNTEAFF
TGTGCCAGCAGTTTCCCGGGATTGAACACTGAAGCTTTCTTT
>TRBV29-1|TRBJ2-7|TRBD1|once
CSIRQGWPPYEQYF
TGCAGCATTAGACAGGGTTGGCCTCCCTACGAGCAGTACTTC
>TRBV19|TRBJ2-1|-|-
CASSIEGNGLGYNEQFF
TGTGCCAGTAGTATAGAAGGGAACGGGCTGGGTTACAATGAGCAGTTCTTC
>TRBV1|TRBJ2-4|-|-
CTSRTSGGVAKNIQYF
TGCACCAGCAGGACTAGCGGGGGGGTAGCCAAAAACATTCAGTACTTC
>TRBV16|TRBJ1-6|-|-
CASSHRGGSGSYNSPLHF
TGTGCCAGCAGCCACCGCGGCGGCAGCGGCTCCTATAATTCACCCCTCCACTTT
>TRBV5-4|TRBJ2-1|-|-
CASSLGSAEGTQFF
TGTGCCAGCAGCTTAGGTAGCGCTGAGGGTACGCAGTTCTTC
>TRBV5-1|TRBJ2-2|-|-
CASSTDSPNTGELFF
TGCGCCAGCAGCACGGACAGCCCAAACACCGGGGAGCTGTTTTTT
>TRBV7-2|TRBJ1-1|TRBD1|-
CASSLAQGGITEAFF
TGTGCCAGCAGCTTAGCACAGGGGGGTATCACTGAAGCTTTCTTT
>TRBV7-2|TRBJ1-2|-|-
CASSLGGISNYGYTF
TGTGCCAGCAGCCTGGGGGGCATTTCTAACTATGGCTACACCTTC
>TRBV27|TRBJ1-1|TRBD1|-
CASSSPTGAATEAFF
TGTGCCAGCAGTTCCCCCACAGGGGCTGCCACTGAAGCTTTCTTT
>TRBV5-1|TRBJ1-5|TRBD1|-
CASSSGTGEGGNQPQHF
TGCGCCAGCAGCTCGGGGACAGGCGAAGGGGGCAATCAGCCCCAGCATTTT
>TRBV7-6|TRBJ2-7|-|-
CASSQSGQEQYF
TGTGCCAGCAGCCAAAGTGGACAAGAGCAGTACTTC
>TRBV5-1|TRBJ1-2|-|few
CASSRNKDVDGYTF
TGCGCCAGCAGCCGGAACAAGGATGTCGATGGCTACACCTTC
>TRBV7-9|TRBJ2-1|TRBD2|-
CASSSVLAGEQFF
TGTGCCAGCAGCTCCGTTCTAGCGGGGGAGCAGTTCTTC
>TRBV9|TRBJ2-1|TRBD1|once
CASSVAGTVTYNEQFF
TGTGCCAGCAGCGTAGCCGGGACAGTCACCTACAATGAGCAGTTCTTC
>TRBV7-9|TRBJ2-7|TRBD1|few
CASSRNKDRVEQYF
TGTGCCAGCAGCCGGAATAAGGACAGGGTCGAGCAGTACTTC
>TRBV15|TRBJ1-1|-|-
CATRERENTEAFF
TGTGCCACCAGAGAAAGGGAGAACACTGAAGCTTTCTTT
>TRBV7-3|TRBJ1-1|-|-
CASSPQQGTEAFF
TGTGCCAGCAGCCCCCAACAGGGCACTGAAGCTTTCTTT
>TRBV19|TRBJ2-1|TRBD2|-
CASTMGSGSRSWEQFF
TGTGCCAGTACCATGGGAAGCGGGAGTAGGTCCTGGGAGCAGTTCTTC
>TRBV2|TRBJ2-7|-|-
CASLPGQFSYEQYF
TGTGCCAGCCTTCCCGGACAGTTCTCCTACGAGCAGTACTTC
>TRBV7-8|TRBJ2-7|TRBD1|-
CASRPGQGNYEQYF
TGTGCCAGCAGACCAGGACAGGGGAACTACGAGCAGTACTTC
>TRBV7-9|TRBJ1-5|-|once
CASSFPNGPQHF
TGTGCCAGCAGCTTCCCTAATGGGCCCCAGCATTTT
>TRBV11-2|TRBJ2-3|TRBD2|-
CASSLLIAGGLGDTQYF
TGTGCCAGCAGCTTGTTGATAGCGGGAGGGCTGGGAGATACGCAGTATTTT
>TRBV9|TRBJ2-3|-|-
CASSVGAGTDTQYF
TGTGCCAGCAGCGTAGGGGCAGGCACAGATACGCAGTATTTT
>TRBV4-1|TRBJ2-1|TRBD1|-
CASSQAPGGSYEQFF
TGCGCCAGCAGCCAAGCTCCAGGGGGCTCCTATGAGCAGTTCTTC
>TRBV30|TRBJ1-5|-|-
CAWSAQFDQPQHF
TGTGCCTGGAGTGCTCAATTTGATCAGCCCCAGCATTTT
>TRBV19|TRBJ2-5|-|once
CASSAWGVKETQYF
TGTGCCAGTAGCGCATGGGGGGTGAAGGAGACCCAGTACTTC
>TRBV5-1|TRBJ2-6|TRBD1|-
CASSLAGQAGNLTF
TGCGCCAGCAGCTTGGCGGGACAGGCCGGCAACCTGACTTTC
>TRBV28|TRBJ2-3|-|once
CASSEFTDTQYF
TGTGCCAGCAGTGAATTCACAGATACGCAGTATTTT
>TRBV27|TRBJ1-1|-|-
CASGFAHSEAFF
TGTGCCAGCGGATTCGCGCACTCTGAAGCTTTCTTT
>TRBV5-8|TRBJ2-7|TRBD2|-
CASIPGTSGSYEQYF
TGTGCCAGCATCCCCGGGACTAGCGGATCCTACGAGCAGTACTTC
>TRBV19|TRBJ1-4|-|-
CASSIREPNEKLFF
TGTGCCAGTAGTATCAGGGAACCTAATGAAAAACTGTTTTTT
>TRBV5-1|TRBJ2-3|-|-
CASSSGRSTSGTDTQYF
TGCGCCAGCAGCTCAGGAAGGTCGACCTCCGGCACAGATACGCAGTATTTT
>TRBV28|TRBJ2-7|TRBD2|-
CASSPGGAGEQYF
TGTGCCAGCAGTCCGGGAGGAGCGGGCGAGCAGTACTTC
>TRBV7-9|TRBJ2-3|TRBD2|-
CASSLSGTISTDTQYF
TGTGCCAGCAGCTTATCCGGGACTATCAGCACAGATACGCAGTATTTT